These T cell receptor beta chains were read from a single sample in a study of blood T cell repertoires in COVID-19. Profiling relied on immunoSEQ multiplex PCR, and the TCRdb table lists in-frame clones only, not all of them. The data hold tens of thousands of clones, with over 70% observed a single time. The material sequenced was peripheral blood. These receptors all stem from a human donor in a cohort sampled during active COVID-19. Both conserved end residues are part of each CDR3.

v_call: TRBV9; j_call: TRBJ2-5; cdr3_aa: CASSLTSRGETQYF
v_call: TRBV30; j_call: TRBJ1-2; cdr3_aa: CAWSRGTGEGYTF
v_call: TRBV7-9; j_call: TRBJ1-3; cdr3_aa: CASSRGNGNTIYF
v_call: TRBV28; j_call: TRBJ1-5; cdr3_aa: CASSFARVNQPQHF
v_call: TRBV28; j_call: TRBJ1-2; cdr3_aa: CASSDPGQGISGYTF
v_call: TRBV5-8; j_call: TRBJ2-6; cdr3_aa: CASSFGLSGSGANVLTF
v_call: TRBV28; j_call: TRBJ2-7; cdr3_aa: CASVMGQSYEQYF
v_call: TRBV12-3/TRBV12-4; j_call: TRBJ2-7; cdr3_aa: CASSWGVRYEQYF
v_call: TRBV19; j_call: TRBJ1-5; cdr3_aa: CASSIDTNQPQHF
v_call: TRBV12-3/TRBV12-4; j_call: TRBJ2-2; cdr3_aa: CASRKDSTGELFF
v_call: TRBV10-3; j_call: TRBJ2-7; cdr3_aa: CAISESTAGTYEQYF
v_call: TRBV2; j_call: TRBJ2-5; cdr3_aa: CARQGGETQYF
v_call: TRBV6-2/TRBV6-3; j_call: TRBJ2-1; cdr3_aa: CASSYDPGVGEGRYSYNEQFF
v_call: TRBV27; j_call: TRBJ1-6; cdr3_aa: CASSPRGNRPLHF
v_call: TRBV6-1; j_call: TRBJ1-4; cdr3_aa: CASSEDVQGINEKLFF
v_call: TRBV27; j_call: TRBJ1-1; cdr3_aa: CASSPLGGRAEAFF
v_call: TRBV27; j_call: TRBJ1-1; cdr3_aa: CASFPFEGANTEAFF
v_call: TRBV6-1; j_call: TRBJ1-5; cdr3_aa: CASSERGRGPQPQHF
v_call: TRBV5-1; j_call: TRBJ1-6; cdr3_aa: CASSLQGRNSPLHF
v_call: TRBV7-9; j_call: TRBJ2-3; cdr3_aa: CASSLQGPTDTQYF
v_call: TRBV7-2; j_call: TRBJ2-1; cdr3_aa: CASSFDSLKISYNEQFF
v_call: TRBV5-1; j_call: TRBJ1-4; cdr3_aa: CASSWTGSDEKLFF
v_call: TRBV19; j_call: TRBJ1-3; cdr3_aa: CASSQQGLKGNTIYF
v_call: TRBV4-3; j_call: TRBJ2-7; cdr3_aa: CASSLPTFTRRNYEQYF
v_call: TRBV6-5; j_call: TRBJ1-1; cdr3_aa: CASSLIPGQVAFF
v_call: TRBV28; j_call: TRBJ1-1; cdr3_aa: CASSWGGRTMNTEAFF
v_call: TRBV12-3/TRBV12-4; j_call: TRBJ2-5; cdr3_aa: CASSFGGETQYF
v_call: TRBV6-2/TRBV6-3; j_call: TRBJ2-3; cdr3_aa: CASSYRLAQPADTQYF
v_call: TRBV2; j_call: TRBJ2-3; cdr3_aa: CASMGASTDTQYF